Presented here are 32 T cell receptor beta chains from one specimen sequenced in a study of blood T cell repertoires in COVID-19. The assay was immunoSEQ multiplex PCR, and TCRdb's table has in-frame clones only and misses some. The repertoire holds under 300,000 clones, with roughly 90% as singletons. The sequenced sample was peripheral blood. These receptors all come from a woman aged 25 to 39 with active or convalescent COVID-19.

This clone turned up a few times. CDR3 DNA sequence: TGTGCCAGCAGGGTCCAGGGCACCTATAATTCACCCCTCCACTTT. As protein: CASRVQGTYNSPLHF. The rearrangement uses TRBV28 and TRBJ1-6, with a weak D call TRBD1 (5 bases). This CDR3 has 15 amino acids. Germline CDR1 reads MDHEN; CDR2 reads SYDVKM. The germline V and J ends were trimmed by 6 bases and 2 bases, with 11 bases remaining between them.

The gene calls are TRBV6-6 and TRBJ2-1; D is perhaps TRBD1 (6 bases). The V end was cut by 7 bases, the J end by 5 bases, with 6 bases between. Germline loops: CDR1 MNHNY, CDR2 SVGAGI (reference sequence). The CDR3 spans 11 residues. CDR3 loop: CASTGDNEQFF. CDR3 in DNA: TGTGCCAGCACAGGGGACAATGAGCAGTTCTTC.

This clone showed up just once. The chain is built from TRBV5-1 and TRBJ2-3; 8 positions match TRBD1. The CDR3 totals 15 residues. V lost 2 bases, J lost 6 bases, and 8 bases stayed unmatched. Germline V gene sequence: CDR1 SGHRS, CDR2 YFSETQ. Here the CDR3 reads CASSFQGAPEDTQYF. As DNA, the CDR3 is TGCGCCAGCAGCTTCCAGGGGGCCCCGGAGGATACGCAGTATTTT. The entire variable domain, with the rest obtained from reference TRBV5-1 and TRBJ2-3, is as follows: KAGVTQTPRYLIKTRGQQVTLSCSPISGHRSVSWYQQTPGQGLQFLFEYFSETQRNKGNFPGRFSGRQFSNSRSEMNVSTLELGDSALYLCASSFQGAPEDTQYFGPGTRLTVL.

This chain joins TRBV6-5 and TRBJ1-2; D perhaps matches TRBD1 (5 bases). Germline V gene sequence: CDR1 MNHEY, CDR2 SVGAGI. The CDR3 contains 12 residues. V was cut by 0 bases and J by 8 bases, with 7 bases left in between. The DNA for the CDR3 is TGTGCCAGCAGTTACTCGCAGGGAGGCTACACCTTC. Protein product: CASSYSQGGYTF.

The rearrangement uses TRBV5-1 and TRBJ2-3; a weak D match, TRBD1 (5 bases). V was trimmed by 4 bases and J by 6 bases, leaving 15 bases between them. Germline loops: CDR1 SGHRS, CDR2 YFSETQ. This CDR3 has 14 amino acids. The CDR3 bases are TGCGCCAGCAGCGCTATCCAGGGTGGCGATACGCAGTATTTT. It is translated as CASSAIQGGDTQYF.

V is TRBV5-1 and J is TRBJ2-5, with 8 nucleotides matching TRBD1. The germline V gene encodes CDR1 SGHRS and CDR2 YFSETQ. The junction had 5 bases not matched to a gene; V was cut back by 3 bases and J by 1 base. The CDR3 is 15 amino acids. CDR3 sequence (DNA): TGCGCCAGCAGCTCGGGACAGGTCGGCCAAGAGACCCAGTACTTC. Its protein product is CASSSGQVGQETQYF.

V gene TRBV7-2 combines with J gene TRBJ2-5, with 10 bases identical to TRBD2. CDR1 and CDR2 from the germline V gene are SGHTA and FQGNSA. V lost 4 bases to trimming and J lost 1 base; unmatched junction nucleotides: 6. This CDR3 contains 16 residues. CDR3 coding DNA: TGTGCCAGCAGCTCCTCCAGGACTAGCGGCCAAGAGACCCAGTACTTC. Translated: CASSSSRTSGQETQYF.

This clone has only one observation. The sample has other DNA sequences that encode this CDR3 too. The genes are TRBV7-2 and TRBJ2-7; possible D gene TRBD2, 6 bases. CDR1 is SGHTA and CDR2 is FQGNSA in the germline V gene. V was clipped by 3 bases and J by 2 bases, with 8 bases between them. The CDR3 is 13 residues long. CDR3 DNA: TGTGCCAGCAGCTTCGGGGGAGCCTACGAGCAGTACTTC. Protein product: CASSFGGAYEQYF.

The chain employs TRBV28 and TRBJ2-7, with TRBD1 identical over 7 bases. CDR1 and CDR2 (germline): MDHEN, SYDVKM. V lost 6 bases and J lost 2; bases outside the gene matches: 4. CDR3 length: 13 amino acids. CDR3: CASSLQGAYEQYF. CDR3 DNA sequence: TGTGCCAGCAGCCTCCAGGGGGCCTACGAGCAGTACTTC.

The V gene is TRBV25-1, the J gene TRBJ2-1; 13 bases are shared with TRBD2. The germline CDR1 and CDR2 sequences are MGHDK and SYGVNS. The ends lost 3 bases at V and 4 bases at J; junction bases unmatched: 3. The CDR3 has 16 residues. CDR3 region: CASSETSGGRYNEQFF. CDR3 bases: TGTGCCAGCAGTGAGACTAGCGGGGGGAGATACAATGAGCAGTTCTTC.

This clone was observed once. The rearrangement uses TRBV13 and TRBJ2-5; maybe TRBD1 (5 bases). Per germline, CDR1 PRHDT and CDR2 FYEKMQ (reference sequence). The CDR3 consists of 13 residues. V lost 2 bases and J lost 5, with 9 bases in between. The CDR3 DNA follows: TGTGCCAGCAGCTTACCAGGGCAGGAGACCCAGTACTTC. The encoded protein is CASSLPGQETQYF.

The chain is built from TRBV11-3 and TRBJ2-1; 10 bases match TRBD1. CDR1 is SGHNT, CDR2 YENEEA, per germline. The V gene end was trimmed by 5 bases and the J gene end by 8 bases; junction bases not matched to a gene: 9. The CDR3 consists of 15 residues. The DNA of the CDR3 is TGTGCCAGCAGCCAACGGGACAGGGGAAGCGATGAGCAGTTCTTC. Translated: CASSQRDRGSDEQFF.

This clone was counted once. The chain uses TRBV10-3 and TRBJ1-1; a possible D gene is TRBD1 (5 bases). The CDR3 runs 14 residues. The V and J ends lost 2 bases and 8 bases respectively, with 15 bases between them. The germline gives CDR1 ENHRY, CDR2 SYGVKD. DNA for the CDR3: TGTGCCATCAGTGAGCGAAGGGGCATTACCGAAGCTTTCTTT. Amino acid sequence: CAISERRGITEAFF.

The V call is TRBV7-2, the J call TRBJ2-7, with 9 positions matching TRBD2. CDR1 and CDR2 (germline): SGHTA, FQGNSA. This CDR3 has 14 residues. J was trimmed by 3 bases and V by 3 bases; bases with no gene match: 3. CDR3 nucleotides: TGTGCCAGCAGCTTGACTAGCGGATACTACGAGCAGTACTTC. Its protein is CASSLTSGYYEQYF.

The chain combines TRBV2 with TRBJ1-5, with TRBD1 as a possible D gene (5 bases). The CDR3 is made up of 14 amino acids. Germline values: CDR1 SNHLY, CDR2 FYNNEI. Deletions cut 1 base from V and 4 bases from J, with 8 bases between. CDR3 nucleotide sequence: TGTGCCAGCAGTGAAGGGGGCACTAATCAGCCCCAGCATTTT. Translated: CASSEGGTNQPQHF.

The chain employs TRBV5-1 and TRBJ2-7, with TRBD1 as a possible D gene (6 bases). V was pared by 6 bases and J by 7 bases, with 29 bases between. Germline V lookup: CDR1 SGHRS, CDR2 YFSETQ. This CDR3 has 17 residues. CDR3 in amino acids: CASTPGRGGHFSLEQYF. The CDR3 bases are TGCGCCAGCACCCCGGGTCGAGGGGGACACTTCTCCTTGGAGCAGTACTTC.

The chain carries TRBV27 and TRBJ1-3; D is undetermined. Trimming took 6 bases from V and 0 from J, leaving 9 bases between them. The CDR3 totals 14 residues. The germline V gene encodes CDR1 MNHEY and CDR2 SMNVEV (reference sequence). The CDR3 loop reads CASRGRNSGNTIYF. Written as DNA, the CDR3 is TGTGCCAGCAGAGGGAGAAACTCTGGAAACACCATATATTTT.

This clone appeared many times. The chain is built from TRBV29-1 and TRBJ1-2; 7 positions agree with TRBD1. Germline CDR1 and CDR2: SQVTM and ANQGSEA. V lost 4 bases and J lost 9; bases outside the gene matches: 8. This CDR3 has 12 residues. CDR3 bases: TGCAGCGTTGGTTCCGGGACAGAGAGCTACACCTTC. This encodes CSVGSGTESYTF. Drawing the rest from reference TRBV29-1 and TRBJ1-2, the complete variable domain is SAVISQKPSRDICQRGTSLTIQCQVDSQVTMMFWYRQQPGQSLTLIATANQGSEATYESGFVIDKFPISRPNLTFSTLTVSNMSPEDSSIYLCSVGSGTESYTFGSGTRLTVV.

The rearrangement joins TRBV12-3 or TRBV12-4 to TRBJ2-3; 7 bases agree with TRBD1. V trimming: 3 bases; J trimming: 5 bases; junction bases outside the gene matches: 2. CDR3 length: 13 residues. The CDR3 protein is CASSFQGVDTQYF. The CDR3 nucleotides read TGTGCCAGCAGTTTCCAGGGGGTAGATACGCAGTATTTT.

V usage is TRBV6-6 and J usage is TRBJ2-1, with TRBD1 matching 7 bases. The CDR3 extends over 14 amino acids. J gave up 15 bases and V 6 bases, and 17 bases lay outside the gene matches. Germline lookup yields CDR1 MNHNY and CDR2 SVGAGI (reference sequence). The DNA of the CDR3 is TGTGCCAGCAGCCATGGGGACCGACAGGGTAGGGCGTTCTTC. Translation gives CASSHGDRQGRAFF.

This clone was seen once. The V and J genes are TRBV7-2 and TRBJ2-7, with D maybe TRBD2 (6 bases). With 5 bases removed from V and 6 bases from J, the gap between germline ends came to 17 bases. The CDR3 runs to 14 residues. CDR1 and CDR2 from the germline V gene are SGHTA and FQGNSA. CDR3 residues: CASSPAGTSPEQYF. The CDR3 region has the DNA TGTGCCAGCAGCCCCGCCGGTACTAGCCCCGAGCAGTACTTC.

This chain connects TRBV18 to TRBJ1-1; 7 positions match TRBD1. The germline V gene has CDR1 KGHSH and CDR2 LQKENI. The CDR3 is 13 residues long. V shed 6 bases, J shed 4 bases, and the junction held 5 bases outside the gene matches. CDR3 residues: CASSGTEGTEAFF. The CDR3 bases are TGTGCCAGCTCCGGGACAGAAGGCACTGAAGCTTTCTTT.

This clone was counted only a few times. V usage is TRBV2 and J usage is TRBJ2-1; TRBD2 might be the D (6 bases). Germline V lookup: CDR1 SNHLY, CDR2 FYNNEI. The CDR3 is 14 amino acids. The V end was cut by 7 bases, the J end by 8 bases, with 18 bases between. In nucleotides, the CDR3 is TGTGCCAGCAAAACGGGACTCCCTGGGGATGAGCAGTTCTTC. Translation gives CASKTGLPGDEQFF.

This chain uses TRBV5-6 with TRBJ1-2; maybe TRBD1 (5 bases). Germline assignment: CDR1 SGHDT and CDR2 YYEEEE. The CDR3 runs 14 residues. V dropped 0 bases and J dropped 3 bases, with 9 bases sitting between them. CDR3 bases: TGTGCCAGCAGCTTGGAACAGGTAGACTATGGCTACACCTTC. Its translation: CASSLEQVDYGYTF.

The chain couples TRBV29-1 to TRBJ2-7, with D tentatively TRBD1 (8 bases). This CDR3 has 14 amino acids. The germline V gene encodes CDR1 SQVTM and CDR2 ANQGSEA. With 6 bases removed from V and 7 bases from J, the gap between germline ends came to 22 bases. CDR3 nucleotides: TGCAGCGTCGCAGGGGGCTCTAGCGGATTTGAGCAGTACTTC. Encoded protein: CSVAGGSSGFEQYF.

Details on this clone: This specimen includes other DNA sequences encoding the same CDR3. The gene calls are TRBV5-4 and TRBJ2-3, with D maybe TRBD2 (6 bases). Trimming took 0 bases from V and 0 from J, leaving 8 bases between them. This CDR3 has 15 residues. Germline V gives CDR1 SGHNT, CDR2 YYREEE (reference sequence). The CDR3 sequence: CASSLAGTSTDTQYF. The CDR3 DNA follows: TGTGCCAGCAGCTTGGCGGGGACTAGCACAGATACGCAGTATTTT.

This clone has a single count. The rearrangement uses TRBV10-3 and TRBJ2-7; 8 nucleotides line up with TRBD2. Trimming took 6 bases from V and 6 from J; bases not matched to a gene: 7. This CDR3 is built from 13 residues. Germline-derived CDR1 and CDR2 are ENHRY and SYGVKD. The DNA of the CDR3 is TGTGCCATCAGGGACGGACTAGCTGGCGAGCAGTACTTC. Translation gives CAIRDGLAGEQYF.

The V call is TRBV11-1, the J call TRBJ2-1, with TRBD1 as a possible D gene (5 bases). Germline loops: CDR1 SGHAT, CDR2 FQDESV (reference sequence). V dropped 4 bases and J dropped 6 bases, with 7 bases sitting between them. CDR3 length: 12 amino acids. This CDR3 is CASSSTANEQFF. The CDR3 DNA follows: TGTGCCAGCAGCTCGACAGCCAATGAGCAGTTCTTC.

The chain uses TRBV28 and TRBJ1-5; tentatively, D is TRBD1 (5 bases). Germline CDR1 is MDHEN and CDR2 is SYDVKM. The CDR3 loop spans 15 amino acids. Trimming shortened V by 5 bases and J by 6 bases, and 17 bases separated the two germline ends. The CDR3 here is CASSIPGYLPQPQHF. CDR3 nucleotides: TGTGCCAGCAGTATACCAGGGTACCTCCCTCAGCCCCAGCATTTT.

V gene TRBV13 combines with J gene TRBJ1-3, with D maybe TRBD1 (6 bases). Looked up from germline, CDR1 is PRHDT and CDR2 is FYEKMQ (reference sequence). The CDR3 covers 15 residues. V was trimmed by 1 base and J by 3 bases, leaving 10 bases between them. As DNA, the CDR3 is TGTGCCAGCAGCTTAGTCAGGGGTGTTGGAAACACCATATATTTT. Protein product: CASSLVRGVGNTIYF.

V gene TRBV4-1 combines with J gene TRBJ2-3, with D perhaps matching TRBD1 (7 bases). The CDR3 runs to 19 residues. With 0 bases removed from V and 0 bases from J, the gap between germline ends came to 19 bases. Germline-derived CDR1 and CDR2 are MGHRA and YSYEKL. CDR3 amino acids: CASSQDPSEGASSTDTQYF. CDR3 bases: TGCGCCAGCAGCCAAGATCCGTCGGAGGGGGCCAGTAGCACAGATACGCAGTATTTT.

This chain uses TRBV30 with TRBJ1-1, with D possibly being TRBD1 (5 bases). This CDR3 is built from 15 residues. Trimming took 2 bases from V and 6 from J, leaving 19 bases between them. CDR1 GTSNPN and CDR2 SVGIG come from the germline V gene (reference sequence). For the CDR3, the DNA is TGTGCCTGGAGTCCTCGGACAAAAGGCTTCTCTGAAGCTTTCTTT. Translating gives CAWSPRTKGFSEAFF.